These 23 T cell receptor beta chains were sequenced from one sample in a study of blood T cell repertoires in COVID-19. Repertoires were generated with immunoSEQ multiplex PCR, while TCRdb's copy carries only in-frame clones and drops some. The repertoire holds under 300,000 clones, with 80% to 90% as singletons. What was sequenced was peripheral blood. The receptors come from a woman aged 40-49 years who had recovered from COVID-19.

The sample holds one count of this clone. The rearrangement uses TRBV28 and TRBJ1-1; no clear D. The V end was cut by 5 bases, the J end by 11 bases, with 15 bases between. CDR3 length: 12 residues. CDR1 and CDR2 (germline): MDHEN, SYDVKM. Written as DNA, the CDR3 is TGTGCCAGCAGTCAGATAATCCTGAGGGCTTTCTTT. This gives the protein CASSQIILRAFF. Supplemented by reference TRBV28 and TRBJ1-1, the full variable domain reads DVKVTQSSRYLVKRTGEKVFLECVQDMDHENMFWYRQDPGLGLRLIYFSYDVKMKEKGDIPEGYSVSREKKERFSLILESASTNQTSMYLCASSQIILRAFFGQGTRLTVV.

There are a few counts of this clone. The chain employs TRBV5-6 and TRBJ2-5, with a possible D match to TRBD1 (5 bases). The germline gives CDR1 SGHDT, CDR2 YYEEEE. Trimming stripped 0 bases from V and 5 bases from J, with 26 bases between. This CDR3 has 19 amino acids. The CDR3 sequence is CASSLAGADLHRSPETQYF. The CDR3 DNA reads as TGTGCCAGCAGCTTGGCTGGGGCAGATCTACATAGGAGCCCGGAGACCCAGTACTTC.

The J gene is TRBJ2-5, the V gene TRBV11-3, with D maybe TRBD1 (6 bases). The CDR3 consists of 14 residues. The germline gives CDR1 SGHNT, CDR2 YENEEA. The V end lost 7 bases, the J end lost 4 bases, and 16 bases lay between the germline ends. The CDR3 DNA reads TGTGCCAGCACTTCGCAGGGGTGGGGAGAGACCCAGTACTTC. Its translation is CASTSQGWGETQYF.

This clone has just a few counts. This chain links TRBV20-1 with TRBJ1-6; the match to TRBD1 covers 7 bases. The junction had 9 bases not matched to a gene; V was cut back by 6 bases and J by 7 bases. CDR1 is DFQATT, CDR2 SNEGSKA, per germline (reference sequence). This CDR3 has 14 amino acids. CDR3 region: CSASYTGENSPLHF. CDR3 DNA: TGCAGTGCAAGTTATACAGGGGAAAATTCACCCCTCCACTTT.

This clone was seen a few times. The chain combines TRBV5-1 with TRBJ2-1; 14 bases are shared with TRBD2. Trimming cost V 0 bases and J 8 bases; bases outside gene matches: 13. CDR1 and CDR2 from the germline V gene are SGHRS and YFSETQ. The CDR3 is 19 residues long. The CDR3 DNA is TGCGCCAGCAGCTTGGCCTTCTCCGGAGGACTAGCGGGGGGTTATGAGCAGTTCTTC. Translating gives CASSLAFSGGLAGGYEQFF. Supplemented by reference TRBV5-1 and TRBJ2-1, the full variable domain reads KAGVTQTPRYLIKTRGQQVTLSCSPISGHRSVSWYQQTPGQGLQFLFEYFSETQRNKGNFPGRFSGRQFSNSRSEMNVSTLELGDSALYLCASSLAFSGGLAGGYEQFFGPGTRLTVL.

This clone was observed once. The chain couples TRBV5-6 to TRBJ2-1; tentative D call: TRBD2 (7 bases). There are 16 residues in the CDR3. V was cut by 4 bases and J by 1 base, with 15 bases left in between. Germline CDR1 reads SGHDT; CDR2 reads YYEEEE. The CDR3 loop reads CASSPKGGGSYNEQFF. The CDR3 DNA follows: TGTGCCAGCAGCCCTAAAGGGGGGGGATCCTACAATGAGCAGTTCTTC.

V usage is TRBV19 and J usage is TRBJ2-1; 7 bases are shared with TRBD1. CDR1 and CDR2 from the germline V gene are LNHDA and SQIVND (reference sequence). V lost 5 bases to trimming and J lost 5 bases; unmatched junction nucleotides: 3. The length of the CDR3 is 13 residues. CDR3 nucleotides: TGTGCCAGTAGTTTGGGACAGAACAATGAGCAGTTCTTC. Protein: CASSLGQNNEQFF.

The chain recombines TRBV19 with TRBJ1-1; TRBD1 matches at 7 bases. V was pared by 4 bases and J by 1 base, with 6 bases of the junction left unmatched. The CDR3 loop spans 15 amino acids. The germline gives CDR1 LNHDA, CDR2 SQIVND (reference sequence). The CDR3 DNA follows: TGTGCCAGTAGTAGACAGGGAGGTGCGAACACTGAAGCTTTCTTT. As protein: CASSRQGGANTEAFF. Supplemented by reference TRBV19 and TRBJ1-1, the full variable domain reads DGGITQSPKYLFRKEGQNVTLSCEQNLNHDAMYWYRQDPGQGLRLIYYSQIVNDFQKGDIAEGYSVSREKKESFPLTVTSAQKNPTAFYLCASSRQGGANTEAFFGQGTRLTVV.

CDR3 loop: CASSAQVPSGIADNEQFF. DNA for the CDR3: TGCGCCAGCAGCGCACAGGTACCTAGCGGGATCGCGGACAATGAGCAGTTCTTC. V is TRBV4-3 and J is TRBJ2-1; 9 nucleotides agree with TRBD2. V was clipped by 5 bases and J by 5 bases; unmatched bases: 16. Germline CDR1 and CDR2: LGHNA and YSLEER. CDR3 length: 18 amino acids.

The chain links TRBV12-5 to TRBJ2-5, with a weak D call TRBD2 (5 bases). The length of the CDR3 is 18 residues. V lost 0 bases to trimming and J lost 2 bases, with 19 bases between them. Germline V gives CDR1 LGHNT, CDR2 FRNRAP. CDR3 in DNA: TGTGCTAGTGGTTTGGTACTAGGATCTAAAGGGTGGCAAGAGACCCAGTACTTC. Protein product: CASGLVLGSKGWQETQYF.

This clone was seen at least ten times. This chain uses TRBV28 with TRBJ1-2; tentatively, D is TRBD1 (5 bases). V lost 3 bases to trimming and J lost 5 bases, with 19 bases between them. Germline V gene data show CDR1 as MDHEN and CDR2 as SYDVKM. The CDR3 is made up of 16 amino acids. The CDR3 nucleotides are TGTGCCAGCAGTTTTGAGCCTCAGGGAACACTTTATGGCTACACCTTC. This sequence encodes CASSFEPQGTLYGYTF.

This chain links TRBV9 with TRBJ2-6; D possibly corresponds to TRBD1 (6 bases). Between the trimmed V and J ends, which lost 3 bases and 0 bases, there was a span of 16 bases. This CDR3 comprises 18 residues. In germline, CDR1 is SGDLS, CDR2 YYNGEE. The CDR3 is CASSALQGSGSGANVLTF. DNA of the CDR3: TGTGCCAGCAGCGCATTACAGGGTTCCGGCTCTGGGGCCAACGTCCTGACTTTC. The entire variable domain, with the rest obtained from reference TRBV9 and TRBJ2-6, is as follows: DSGVTQTPKHLITATGQRVTLRCSPRSGDLSVYWYQQSLDQGLQFLIQYYNGEERAKGNILERFSAQQFPDLHSELNLSSLELGDSALYFCASSALQGSGSGANVLTFGAGSRLTVL.

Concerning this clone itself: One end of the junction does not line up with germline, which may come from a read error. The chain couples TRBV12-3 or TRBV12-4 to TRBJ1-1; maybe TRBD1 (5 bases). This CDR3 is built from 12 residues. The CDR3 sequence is CASSPEPSSGIF. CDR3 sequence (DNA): TGTGCCAGCAGTCCAGAACCGTCTTCAGGGATCTTT.

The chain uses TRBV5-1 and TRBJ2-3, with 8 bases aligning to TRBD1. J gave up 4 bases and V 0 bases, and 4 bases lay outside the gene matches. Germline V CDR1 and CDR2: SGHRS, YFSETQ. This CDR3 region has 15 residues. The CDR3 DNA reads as TGCGCCAGCAGCTTGGTACAGGGGGATCCAGATACGCAGTATTTT. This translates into CASSLVQGDPDTQYF.

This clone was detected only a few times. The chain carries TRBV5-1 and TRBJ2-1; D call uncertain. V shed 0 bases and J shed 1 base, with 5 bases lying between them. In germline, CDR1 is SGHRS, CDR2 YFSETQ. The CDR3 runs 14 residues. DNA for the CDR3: TGCGCCAGCAGCTTGGACGGGTCCTACAATGAGCAGTTCTTC. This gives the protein CASSLDGSYNEQFF.

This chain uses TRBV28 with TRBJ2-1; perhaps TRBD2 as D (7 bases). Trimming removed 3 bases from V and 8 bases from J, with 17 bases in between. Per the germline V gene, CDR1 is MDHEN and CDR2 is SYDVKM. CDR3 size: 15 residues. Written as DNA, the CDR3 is TGTGCCAGCAGTTTGGCGGGGGCCCTTAACGATGAGCAGTTCTTC. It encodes CASSLAGALNDEQFF. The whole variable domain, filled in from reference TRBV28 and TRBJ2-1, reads DVKVTQSSRYLVKRTGEKVFLECVQDMDHENMFWYRQDPGLGLRLIYFSYDVKMKEKGDIPEGYSVSREKKERFSLILESASTNQTSMYLCASSLAGALNDEQFFGPGTRLTVL.

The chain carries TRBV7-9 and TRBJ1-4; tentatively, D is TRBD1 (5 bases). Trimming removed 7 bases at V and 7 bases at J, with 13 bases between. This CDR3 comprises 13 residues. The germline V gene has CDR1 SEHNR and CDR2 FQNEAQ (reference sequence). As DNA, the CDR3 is TGTGCCAGCATAAGGTTCCAGGGTGAAAAACTGTTTTTT. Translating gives CASIRFQGEKLFF.

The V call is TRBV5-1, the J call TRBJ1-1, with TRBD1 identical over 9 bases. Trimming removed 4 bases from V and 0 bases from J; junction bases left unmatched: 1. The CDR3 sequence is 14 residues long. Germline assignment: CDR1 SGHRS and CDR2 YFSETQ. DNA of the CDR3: TGCGCCAGCAGCGGGACAGGGTTGAACACTGAAGCTTTCTTT. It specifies CASSGTGLNTEAFF.

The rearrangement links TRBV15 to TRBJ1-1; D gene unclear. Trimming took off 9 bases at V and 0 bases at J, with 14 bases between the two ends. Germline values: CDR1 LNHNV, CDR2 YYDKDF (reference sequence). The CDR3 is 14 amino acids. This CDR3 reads CATSDPTMNTEAFF. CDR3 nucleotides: TGTGCCACATCAGATCCGACTATGAACACTGAAGCTTTCTTT.

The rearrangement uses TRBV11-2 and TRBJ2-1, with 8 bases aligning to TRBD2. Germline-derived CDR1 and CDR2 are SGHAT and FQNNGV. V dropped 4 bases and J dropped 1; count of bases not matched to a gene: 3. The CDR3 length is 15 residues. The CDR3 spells CASSSAGASYNEQFF. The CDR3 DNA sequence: TGTGCCAGCAGCTCAGCGGGGGCATCCTACAATGAGCAGTTCTTC.

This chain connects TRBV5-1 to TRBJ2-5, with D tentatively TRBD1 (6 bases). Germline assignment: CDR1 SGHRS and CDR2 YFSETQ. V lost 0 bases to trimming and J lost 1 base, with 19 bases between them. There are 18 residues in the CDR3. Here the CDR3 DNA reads TGCGCCAGCAGCTTGGGACTAAAGGGGGTTGTGGGCCAAGAGACCCAGTACTTC. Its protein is CASSLGLKGVVGQETQYF.

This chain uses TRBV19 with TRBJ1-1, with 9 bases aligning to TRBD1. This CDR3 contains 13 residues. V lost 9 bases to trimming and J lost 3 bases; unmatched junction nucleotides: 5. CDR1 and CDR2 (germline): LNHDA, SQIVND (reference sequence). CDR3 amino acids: CASTRQGDTEAFF. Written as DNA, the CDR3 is TGTGCCAGCACTCGACAGGGGGACACTGAAGCTTTCTTT.

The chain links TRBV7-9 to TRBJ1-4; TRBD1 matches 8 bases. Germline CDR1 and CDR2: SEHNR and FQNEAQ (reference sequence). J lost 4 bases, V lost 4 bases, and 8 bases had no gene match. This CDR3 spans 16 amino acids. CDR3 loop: CASSSAGQGDNEKLFF. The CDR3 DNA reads TGTGCCAGCAGCTCAGCCGGACAGGGAGATAATGAAAAACTGTTTTTT. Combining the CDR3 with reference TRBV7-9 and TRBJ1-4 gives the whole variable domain DTGVSQNPRHKITKRGQNVTFRCDPISEHNRLYWYRQTLGQGPEFLTYFQNEAQLEKSRLLSDRFSAERPKGSFSTLEIQRTEQGDSAMYLCASSSAGQGDNEKLFFGSGTQLSVL.